This TCR beta chain appears in the sequencing data of a study of blood T cell repertoires in COVID-19. The V segment lost 5 bases and the J segment 7 bases; nucleotides outside the gene matches: 16. The CDR3 extends over 19 amino acids. CDR1 is SGHTA, CDR2 FQGNSA, per germline. Authors' data handling: Reference gene primer amplification gave estimated nucleated cell counts. The method was immunoSEQ multiplex PCR; TCRdb's version includes in-frame clones alone and lacks a portion of them. V and J calls and clone size are as listed in that table; D and trimming were resolved from the DNA. The table shows about 47,000 clones, with 89% occurring only once.

The sequenced sample consisted of peripheral blood. The rearrangement uses TRBV7-2 and TRBJ2-1, with 14 bases lining up with TRBD2. The source is an elderly man with active or convalescent COVID-19. This CDR3 is CASSTAGTSGRGVSNEQFF. In nucleotides, the CDR3 is TGTGCCAGCAGCACCGCCGGGACTAGCGGGAGAGGGGTTTCAAATGAGCAGTTCTTC.